The 5 T cell receptor beta chains reported below all come from one sample, sequenced in a study of identical twins. TCRdb fed the 5' RACE reads into MiXCR, producing one record per CDR3 protein. The repertoire holds 200,000 to 300,000 distinct CDR3 sequences, over 9.5% seen once, with approximately 11% in the top ten. Source material: memory T cells sorted from blood. These receptors originate from a man between 50 and 59 years old in good health.

This clonotype was seen a handful of times. This chain links TRBV6-2 or TRBV6-3 with TRBJ1-1; possible D gene TRBD1, 5 bases. This CDR3 spans 15 amino acids. Germline V gene sequence: CDR1 MNHEY, CDR2 SVGEGT. The ends were cut back, 6 bases at V and 1 base at J, with 15 bases in the middle. This chain's CDR3 is CASRGLRGKNTEAFF. The CDR3 bases are TGTGCCAGCAGGGGACTTAGGGGAAAGAACACTGAAGCTTTCTTT.

The chain couples TRBV7-9 to TRBJ1-5; D not resolved. V gave up 4 bases and J gave up 0 bases, with 10 bases separating them. There are 15 residues in the CDR3. Per germline, CDR1 SEHNR and CDR2 FQNEAQ (reference sequence). The DNA for the CDR3 is TGTGCCAGCAGCTCGATGGGAAATAGCAATCAGCCCCAGCATTTT. The encoded protein is CASSSMGNSNQPQHF.

This clonotype was observed a handful of times. The gene calls are TRBV5-1 and TRBJ2-1, with a possible D match to TRBD1 (6 bases). Germline values: CDR1 SGHRS, CDR2 YFSETQ. The V end was cut by 1 base, the J end by 8 bases, with 10 bases between. This CDR3 region has 13 residues. CDR3 loop: CASSLSGVHEQFF. DNA of the CDR3: TGCGCCAGCAGCTTGTCAGGGGTCCATGAGCAGTTCTTC.

This clonotype showed up many times. The junction and the germline gene differ at one end; a read error may be behind it. The chain recombines TRBV12-3 or TRBV12-4 with TRBJ1-6; 7 positions agree with TRBD1. The CDR3 sequence is 15 residues long. CDR3 DNA sequence: TGTGCCACCAGTTTAAGACAGGGCAACACCTCACCCCTCCACTTT. This encodes CATSLRQGNTSPLHF.

This chain joins TRBV12-3 or TRBV12-4 and TRBJ2-1; TRBD2 might be the D (6 bases). The V and J ends lost 3 bases and 4 bases respectively, with 13 bases between them. This CDR3 spans 15 amino acids. CDR3: CASSLVSGRYNEQFF. CDR3 in DNA: TGTGCCAGCAGTTTGGTGTCAGGGAGGTACAATGAGCAGTTCTTC.